A selection of T cell receptor beta chains follows, all from one sample in a study of cytomegalovirus exposure and HLA in healthy donors. Clones were sequenced by immunoSEQ multiplex PCR, and TCRdb holds only the in-frame ones, with some missing. This sample has tens of thousands of clones, with around two thirds found just once. Source material: PBMCs. The receptor set was obtained from a man in his fifties in good health and CMV-seropositive. CDR3s include the opening cysteine and the closing phenylalanine or tryptophan. The order of the fields is clone size, V gene, J gene, D gene, CDR3 protein, CDR3 DNA. The D gene is left open where the match is weak. Clone size, where shown, is once, few, many, or a class for clones that have expanded.

NA	TRBV14	TRBJ2-2	NA	CASSQDGRGVGGELFF	TGTGCCAGCAGCCAAGACGGGAGAGGGGTTGGCGGGGAGCTGTTTTTT
NA	TRBV5-1	TRBJ1-1	NA	CASSPTGYTEAFF	TGCGCCAGCAGCCCCACAGGTTACACTGAAGCTTTCTTT
NA	TRBV6-5	TRBJ2-1	NA	CATHRAQRDEQFF	TGTGCCACTCACAGGGCCCAAAGGGATGAGCAGTTCTTC
NA	TRBV29-1	TRBJ2-1	TRBD1	CSVKSLDRGYNEQFF	TGCAGCGTGAAATCCCTAGACAGGGGCTACAATGAGCAGTTCTTC
NA	TRBV5-1	TRBJ2-1	TRBD2	CASSLGGTSLHNEQFF	TGCGCCAGCAGCTTGGGAGGGACTAGCCTCCACAATGAGCAGTTCTTC
few	TRBV7-9	TRBJ2-5	TRBD1	CASSSLQGSETQYF	TGTGCCAGCAGCTCCCTACAGGGGAGTGAGACCCAGTACTTC
once	TRBV10-1	TRBJ2-7	TRBD2	CASSGAGAPYEQYF	TGCGCCAGCAGTGGGGCGGGAGCCCCCTACGAGCAGTACTTC
NA	TRBV25-1	TRBJ1-1	NA	CASSEVENTEAFF	TGTGCCAGCAGTGAGGTAGAGAACACTGAAGCTTTCTTT
NA	TRBV5-1	TRBJ2-7	TRBD2	CASSLGAGAAYEQYF	TGCGCCAGCAGCTTGGGCGCGGGAGCGGCCTACGAGCAGTACTTC
NA	TRBV5-1	TRBJ2-2	TRBD2	CASSLGTSGGELFF	TGCGCCAGCAGCTTAGGGACTAGCGGTGGGGAGCTGTTTTTT
NA	TRBV7-2	TRBJ2-1	NA	CASSLISGVGNEQFF	TGTGCCAGCAGCTTAATATCGGGAGTTGGCAATGAGCAGTTCTTC
few	TRBV30	TRBJ1-2	TRBD1	CASRTGTPTDYGYTF	TGTGCCTCACGGACAGGCACACCTACAGACTATGGCTACACCTTC
once	TRBV19	TRBJ1-1	TRBD1	CASSPRTGGVAEAFF	TGTGCCAGTAGTCCTAGGACAGGGGGCGTAGCTGAAGCTTTCTTT
NA	TRBV5-8	TRBJ2-1	NA	CASSSGLTGVGEQFF	TGTGCCAGCAGCTCCGGCCTCACGGGAGTCGGTGAGCAGTTCTTC
NA	TRBV5-1	TRBJ1-5	TRBD1	CASSPVGTGGQPQHF	TGCGCCAGCAGCCCCGTTGGGACAGGCGGTCAGCCCCAGCATTTT
NA	TRBV6-5	TRBJ2-5	NA	CASSYAVKETQYF	TGTGCCAGCAGTTACGCGGTGAAAGAGACCCAGTACTTC
NA	TRBV5-1	TRBJ1-4	NA	CASSPILATNEKLFF	TGCGCCAGCAGCCCGATTTTAGCAACTAATGAAAAACTGTTTTTT
large	TRBV10-3	TRBJ2-5	NA	CAISEPGPWETQYF	TGTGCCATCAGTGAGCCAGGTCCCTGGGAGACCCAGTACTTC
few	TRBV7-9	TRBJ1-5	TRBD1	CATGTGGQPQHF	TGTGCCACCGGGACAGGAGGTCAGCCCCAGCATTTT
few	TRBV7-2	TRBJ1-2	TRBD1	CASSLVSGDRVHGYTF	TGTGCCAGCAGCTTAGTATCCGGGGACAGGGTACATGGCTACACCTTC
medium-sized	TRBV5-6	TRBJ2-7	TRBD2	CASSLEGSGIPQYF	TGTGCCAGCAGCTTGGAGGGTAGCGGGATACCGCAGTACTTC
NA	TRBV29-1	TRBJ1-2	NA	CSVGDVPDYGYTF	TGCAGCGTTGGAGATGTGCCAGACTATGGCTACACCTTC
NA	TRBV30	TRBJ2-3	NA	CAWMPYSGTDTQYF	TGTGCCTGGATGCCTTACTCCGGGACAGATACGCAGTATTTT
NA	TRBV29-1	TRBJ1-1	NA	CSVVLSATGNTEAFF	TGCAGCGTTGTACTATCCGCCACAGGGAACACTGAAGCTTTCTTT
NA	TRBV28	TRBJ1-1	TRBD1	CASNTGGDVTEAFF	TGTGCCAGCAACACAGGGGGTGACGTGACTGAAGCTTTCTTT
few	TRBV6-4	TRBJ2-3	NA	CASSEFSYTTDTQYF	TGTGCCAGCAGTGAGTTCAGTTATACCACAGATACGCAGTATTTT
NA	TRBV5-4	TRBJ2-7	NA	CASSLAQGGQYF	TGTGCCAGCAGCTTGGCGCAGGGTGGGCAGTACTTC
NA	TRBV4-1	TRBJ2-1	TRBD2	CASSLGRVAGGRGNEQFF	TGCGCCAGCAGCCTTGGGAGGGTGGCGGGAGGGCGGGGCAATGAGCAGTTCTTC
few	TRBV7-9	TRBJ2-3	TRBD2	CAQGGYTDTQYF	TGTGCCCAGGGAGGGTACACAGATACGCAGTATTTT
few	TRBV4-2	TRBJ1-5	TRBD1	CASSQPGQDPNQPQHF	TGTGCCAGCAGCCAACCGGGACAGGACCCCAATCAGCCCCAGCATTTT
NA	TRBV30	TRBJ1-5	NA	CAWSGGSNQPQHF	TGTGCCTGGAGTGGAGGGAGCAATCAGCCCCAGCATTTT
NA	TRBV7-2	TRBJ2-3	NA	CATSSQRAYTDTQYF	TGTGCCACCTCAAGCCAGCGGGCCTACACAGATACGCAGTATTTT
few	TRBV21-1	TRBJ2-7	NA	CASSTRQIYFYEQYF	TGTGCCAGCAGCACAAGACAAATTTACTTCTACGAGCAGTACTTC
NA	TRBV9	TRBJ1-4	TRBD1	CASSPGTGGIEKLFF	TGTGCCAGCAGCCCCGGGACAGGGGGCATTGAAAAACTGTTTTTT
NA	TRBV27	TRBJ1-2	NA	CASSSMDSNYGYTF	TGTGCCAGCAGTTCTATGGACTCAAACTATGGCTACACCTTC
NA	TRBV28	TRBJ1-5	TRBD1	CASSGGGQGTQPQHF	TGTGCCAGCAGTGGGGGGGGACAGGGCACTCAGCCCCAGCATTTT
few	TRBV30	TRBJ1-1	NA	CAWSVQQGTFF	TGTGCCTGGAGTGTACAGCAAGGTACTTTCTTT
NA	TRBV6-6	TRBJ2-7	NA	CASSYSTGGVYEQYF	TGTGCCAGCAGTTACTCAACAGGGGGGGTCTACGAGCAGTACTTC
NA	TRBV30	TRBJ2-3	TRBD2	CAWGSGTSTDTQYF	TGTGCCTGGGGTAGCGGGACCAGCACAGATACGCAGTATTTT
NA	TRBV6-4	TRBJ1-2	TRBD1	CASSRDRAGHGYTF	TGTGCCAGCAGCCGCGACAGGGCAGGGCATGGCTACACCTTC
once	TRBV30	TRBJ1-1	NA	CAWSHRNTEAFF	TGTGCCTGGTCACATCGGAACACTGAAGCTTTCTTT
NA	TRBV5-4	TRBJ2-1	NA	CAGSDTALYNEQFF	TGTGCCGGCTCAGACACAGCCCTCTACAATGAGCAGTTCTTC
NA	TRBV29-1	TRBJ2-7	TRBD2	CSVRTSVGSYEQYF	TGCAGCGTCAGGACTAGCGTCGGCTCCTACGAGCAGTACTTC
few	TRBV30	TRBJ1-2	NA	CAWNEGPRDGYTF	TGTGCCTGGAATGAGGGCCCAAGGGATGGCTACACCTTC
NA	TRBV4-1	TRBJ2-1	NA	CASSQGPQARSYNEQFF	TGCGCCAGCAGCCAAGGACCCCAAGCGCGCTCCTACAATGAGCAGTTCTTC
NA	TRBV9	TRBJ2-3	NA	CASSVLTGDTDTQYF	TGTGCCAGCAGCGTATTAACGGGAGACACAGATACGCAGTATTTT
NA	TRBV14	TRBJ2-1	NA	CASSPLRSYNEQFF	TGTGCCAGCAGCCCCTTGAGGTCCTACAATGAGCAGTTCTTC
few	TRBV18	TRBJ2-5	NA	CASSPDFQETQYF	TGTGCCAGCTCACCGGACTTTCAAGAGACCCAGTACTTC
NA	TRBV4-2	TRBJ2-7	NA	CASSQEYFVGLEQYF	TGTGCCAGCAGCCAAGAATATTTCGTGGGGCTCGAGCAGTACTTC
NA	TRBV27	TRBJ2-7	TRBD1	CASSPWTGGVDEQYF	TGTGCCAGCAGTCCATGGACAGGGGGGGTAGACGAGCAGTACTTC
once	TRBV30	TRBJ1-1	TRBD1	CAYFRDSRSGTEAFF	TGTGCTTATTTCCGGGACAGTAGATCGGGCACTGAAGCTTTCTTT
NA	TRBV30	TRBJ2-7	TRBD2	CAWSPGTSGRYEQYF	TGTGCCTGGAGTCCCGGGACTAGCGGGAGGTACGAGCAGTACTTC
NA	TRBV4-1	TRBJ2-5	TRBD2	CASSLLIAGKGRETQYF	TGCGCCAGCAGCTTACTCATAGCGGGAAAGGGGCGAGAGACCCAGTACTTC
NA	TRBV7-9	TRBJ1-4	TRBD1	CASSSTGTGVEKLFF	TGTGCCAGCAGCTCAACCGGGACAGGGGTCGAAAAACTGTTTTTT
few	TRBV6-5	TRBJ1-2	NA	CASSNPLAYGYTF	TGTGCCAGCAGTAACCCCCTAGCCTATGGCTACACCTTC
NA	TRBV29-1	TRBJ2-3	TRBD1	CSVDWQGEIDTQYF	TGCAGCGTTGATTGGCAGGGGGAAATAGATACGCAGTATTTT